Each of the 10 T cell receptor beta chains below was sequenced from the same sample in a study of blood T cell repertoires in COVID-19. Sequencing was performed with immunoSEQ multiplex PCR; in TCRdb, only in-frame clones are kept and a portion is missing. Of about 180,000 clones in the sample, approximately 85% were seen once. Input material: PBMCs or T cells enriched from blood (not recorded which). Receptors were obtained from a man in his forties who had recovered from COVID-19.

The chain's CDR3 is CASIPRGDRGNQPQHF. The CDR3 DNA sequence: TGCGCCAGCATCCCCCGCGGGGACAGAGGCAATCAGCCCCAGCATTTT. This sequence joins TRBV10-1 and TRBJ1-5; 7 bases map to TRBD1. The CDR3 has 16 residues. V was clipped by 7 bases and J by 2 bases; unmatched bases: 11. Germline values: CDR1 WNHNN, CDR2 SYGVQD (reference sequence).

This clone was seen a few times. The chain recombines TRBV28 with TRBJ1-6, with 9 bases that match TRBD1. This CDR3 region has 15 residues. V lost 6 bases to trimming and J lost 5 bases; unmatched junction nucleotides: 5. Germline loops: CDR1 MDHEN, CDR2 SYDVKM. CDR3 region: CASRTGGINNSPLHF. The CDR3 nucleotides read TGTGCCAGCAGGACAGGGGGTATAAATAATTCACCCCTCCACTTT. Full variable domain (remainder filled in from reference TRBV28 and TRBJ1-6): DVKVTQSSRYLVKRTGEKVFLECVQDMDHENMFWYRQDPGLGLRLIYFSYDVKMKEKGDIPEGYSVSREKKERFSLILESASTNQTSMYLCASRTGGINNSPLHFGNGTRLTVT.

The CDR3 region is CASSWDNSGSVHEQYF. CDR3 bases: TGTGCCAGCAGCTGGGACAATAGCGGGAGTGTCCACGAGCAGTACTTC. The chain joins TRBV7-9 to TRBJ2-7, with TRBD2 matching over 9 bases. Losses at the gene ends were 4 bases for V and 5 bases for J; bases not matched to a gene: 12. Germline CDR1 is SEHNR and CDR2 is FQNEAQ (reference sequence). There are 16 residues in the CDR3.

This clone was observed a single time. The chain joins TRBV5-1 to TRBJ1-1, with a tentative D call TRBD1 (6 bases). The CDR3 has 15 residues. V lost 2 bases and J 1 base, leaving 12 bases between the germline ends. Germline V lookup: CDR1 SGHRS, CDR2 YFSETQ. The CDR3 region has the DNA TGCGCCAGCAGCTTTGGGCAGGGGAGGAACACTGAAGCTTTCTTT. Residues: CASSFGQGRNTEAFF. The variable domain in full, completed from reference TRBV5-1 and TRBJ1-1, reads KAGVTQTPRYLIKTRGQQVTLSCSPISGHRSVSWYQQTPGQGLQFLFEYFSETQRNKGNFPGRFSGRQFSNSRSEMNVSTLELGDSALYLCASSFGQGRNTEAFFGQGTRLTVV.

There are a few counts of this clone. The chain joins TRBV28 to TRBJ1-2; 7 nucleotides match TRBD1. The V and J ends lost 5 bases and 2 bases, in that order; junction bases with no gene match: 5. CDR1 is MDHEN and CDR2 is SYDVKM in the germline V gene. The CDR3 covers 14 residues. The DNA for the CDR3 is TGTGCCAGCAGTACGAAGGGACAGAACTATGGCTACACCTTC. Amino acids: CASSTKGQNYGYTF.

The CDR3 sequence is CSVEEEAKAQGAQYF. DNA of the CDR3: TGCAGCGTTGAAGAGGAAGCAAAGGCCCAAGGGGCCCAGTACTTC. The gene calls are TRBV29-1 and TRBJ2-5; D might be TRBD1 (5 bases). Trimming took off 0 bases at V and 9 bases at J, with 20 bases between the two ends. Germline values: CDR1 SQVTM, CDR2 ANQGSEA. CDR3 length: 15 amino acids.

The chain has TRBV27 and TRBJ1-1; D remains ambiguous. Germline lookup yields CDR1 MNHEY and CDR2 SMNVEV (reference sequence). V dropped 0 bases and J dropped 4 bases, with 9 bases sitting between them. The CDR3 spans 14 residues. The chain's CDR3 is CASSLSSFGTEAFF. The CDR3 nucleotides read TGTGCCAGCAGTTTATCGAGTTTTGGCACTGAAGCTTTCTTT.

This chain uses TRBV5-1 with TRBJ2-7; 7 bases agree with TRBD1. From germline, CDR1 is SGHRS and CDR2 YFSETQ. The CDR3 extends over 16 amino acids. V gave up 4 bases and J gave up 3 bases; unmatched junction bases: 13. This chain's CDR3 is CASSLSRDRKIYEQYF. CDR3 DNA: TGCGCCAGCAGCCTATCCAGGGACAGAAAGATCTACGAGCAGTACTTC.

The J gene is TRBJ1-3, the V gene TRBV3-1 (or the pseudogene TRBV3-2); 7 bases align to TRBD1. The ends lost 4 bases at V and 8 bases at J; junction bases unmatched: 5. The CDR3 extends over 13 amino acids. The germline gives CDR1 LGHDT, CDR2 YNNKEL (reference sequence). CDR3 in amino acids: CASSPRQGDTIYF. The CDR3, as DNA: TGTGCCAGCAGCCCGCGACAGGGAGACACCATATATTTT.

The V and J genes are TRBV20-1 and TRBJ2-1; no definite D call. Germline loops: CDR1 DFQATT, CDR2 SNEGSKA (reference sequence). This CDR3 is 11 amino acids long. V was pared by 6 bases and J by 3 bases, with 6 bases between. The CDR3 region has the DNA TGCAGTGCCAGACACTACAATGAGCAGTTCTTC. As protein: CSARHYNEQFF.